This is a list of T cell receptor beta chains from one sample in a study of T cells in Graves' hyperthyroidism and ophthalmopathy. Via MiXCR, TCRdb re-called the multiplex PCR reads, giving one row per CDR3 protein. The table includes hundreds of thousands of distinct CDR3 sequences, roughly 15% detected once. The sequencing input was blood. Receptor source: a woman aged 40 to 50 with Graves' ophthalmopathy. CDR3s include the opening cysteine and the closing phenylalanine or tryptophan. Clone size is not always given. Where it is, it says once, few, many or a class for expanded clones.

j_gene: TRBJ1-1; len: 15; v_gene: TRBV28; abundance: NA; CDR3aa: CASSSIGQVNTEAFF
j_gene: TRBJ2-7; len: 15; v_gene: TRBV7-2; abundance: many; CDR3aa: CASSLSGQPSYEQYF
j_gene: TRBJ1-5; len: 19; v_gene: TRBV6-2/TRBV6-3; abundance: NA; CDR3aa: CASSSPLRRGWDSNQPQHF
j_gene: TRBJ2-4; len: 14; v_gene: TRBV5-1; abundance: NA; CDR3aa: CASSAQGPKDIQYF
j_gene: TRBJ2-3; len: 14; v_gene: TRBV20-1; abundance: NA; CDR3aa: CSARTSTISDTQYF
j_gene: TRBJ2-5; len: 13; v_gene: TRBV11-2; abundance: few; CDR3aa: CASSLDRSATQYF
j_gene: TRBJ2-7; len: 13; v_gene: TRBV5-1; abundance: many; CDR3aa: CASSWRQGAEQYF
j_gene: TRBJ1-1; len: 17; v_gene: TRBV6-5; abundance: many; CDR3aa: CASSYSFPWGGNTEAFF
j_gene: TRBJ2-7; len: 14; v_gene: TRBV11-1; abundance: few; CDR3aa: CASSFSGLAVEQYF
j_gene: TRBJ2-2; len: 16; v_gene: TRBV19; abundance: NA; CDR3aa: CASKLRGRPVTGELFF
j_gene: TRBJ2-2; len: 15; v_gene: TRBV20-1; abundance: many; CDR3aa: CSAAAYGDLGGELFF